The entry below gives a single T cell receptor (beta chain) sequence along with its context. Antigen: not known. This sample is part of a study of Ad26.COV2.S vaccination and SARS-CoV-2 variants. About the research overall: Among those in the COV1001 Ad26.COV2.S trial arm was the donor. Participants got Ad26.COV2.S intramuscularly, once or twice 56 days apart.

Treatment specified: roughly 18 received Ad26.COV2.S at low or high dose, single or two shots; about 5 received placebo; per-sample allocation not given. The investigators took samples on day 63 after the first vaccine or placebo injection. Vaccine was an Ad26 vector expressing Wuhan-strain SARS-CoV-2 spike. Study-level findings and limits: In TCR breadth and depth analyses, total T cell responses may have been underestimated.

TCRdb's copy holds only in-frame clones and misses some; the assay was immunoSEQ multiplex PCR. The data show roughly 680,000 clones, more than 70% seen once. Germline V gene data show CDR1 as SGHAT and CDR2 as FQNNGV. With 0 bases removed from V and 4 bases from J, the gap between germline ends came to 12 bases. The CDR3 extends over 16 amino acids. Sample: peripheral blood, taken in a trial of Ad26.COV2.S vaccine versus placebo. This sequence was found in a person aged 18-60 years who received the Ad26.COV2.S COVID-19 vaccine or a placebo. This rearrangement joins TRBV11-2 to TRBJ1-4; D is unclear. The DNA for the CDR3 is TGTGCCAGCAGCTTAGATCCCGGCGGATTTAATGAAAAACTGTTTTTT. This translates into CASSLDPGGFNEKLFF.